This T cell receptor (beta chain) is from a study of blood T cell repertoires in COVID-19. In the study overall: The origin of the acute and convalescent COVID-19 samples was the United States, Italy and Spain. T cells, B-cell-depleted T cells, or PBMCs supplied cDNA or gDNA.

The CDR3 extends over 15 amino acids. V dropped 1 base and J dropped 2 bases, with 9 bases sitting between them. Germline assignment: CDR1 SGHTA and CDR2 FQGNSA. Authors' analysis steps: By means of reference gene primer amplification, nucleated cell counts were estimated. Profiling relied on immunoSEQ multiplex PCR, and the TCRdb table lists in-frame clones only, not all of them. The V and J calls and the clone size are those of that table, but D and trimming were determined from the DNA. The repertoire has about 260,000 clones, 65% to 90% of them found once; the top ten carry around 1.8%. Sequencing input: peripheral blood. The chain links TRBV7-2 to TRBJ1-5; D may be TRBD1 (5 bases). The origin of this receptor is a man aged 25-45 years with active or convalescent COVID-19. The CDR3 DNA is TGTGCCAGCAGCTTAGTTACGGGGGGCAATCAGCCCCAGCATTTT. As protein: CASSLVTGGNQPQHF.